One sample yielded the 2 T cell receptor beta chains listed below, sequenced in a study of PD-1 blockade in mismatch repair-deficient tumors. TCRdb's copy holds only in-frame clones and misses some; the assay was immunoSEQ multiplex PCR. The sample lists under 150,000 clones, roughly 90% seen once, with about 10% in the top ten. The material sequenced was peripheral blood, taken just over 70 weeks after starting pembrolizumab. Receptors originate from an adult with mismatch repair-deficient cancer.

The genes are TRBV4-1 and TRBJ2-5, with 10 positions matching TRBD1. V dropped 4 bases and J dropped 1; count of bases not matched to a gene: 9. Germline assignment: CDR1 MGHRA and CDR2 YSYEKL. The length of the CDR3 is 17 residues. The CDR3 loop is CASSRPRQGASQETQYF. The CDR3 DNA sequence: TGCGCCAGCAGCCGACCCCGACAGGGGGCTTCCCAAGAGACCCAGTACTTC.

This clone was detected only a few times. V is TRBV4-1 and J is TRBJ2-7; D unresolved. The V gene lost 0 bases and the J gene lost 4 bases, with 10 bases spanning the gap. There are 14 residues in the CDR3. Per the germline V gene, CDR1 is MGHRA and CDR2 is YSYEKL. CDR3 sequence (DNA): TGCGCCAGCAGCCAAGAGTGGTCCGATTACGAGCAGTACTTC. It specifies CASSQEWSDYEQYF.